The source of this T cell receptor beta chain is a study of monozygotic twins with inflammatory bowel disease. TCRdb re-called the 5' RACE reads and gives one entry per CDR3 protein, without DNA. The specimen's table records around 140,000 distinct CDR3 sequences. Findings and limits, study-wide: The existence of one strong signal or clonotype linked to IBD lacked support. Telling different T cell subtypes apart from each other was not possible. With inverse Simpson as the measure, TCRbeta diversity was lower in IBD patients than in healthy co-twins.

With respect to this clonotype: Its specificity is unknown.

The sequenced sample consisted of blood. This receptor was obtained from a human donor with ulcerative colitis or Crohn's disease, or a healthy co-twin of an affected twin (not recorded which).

The CDR3 spells CASSAQIGAAPSPLHF. The chain combines TRBV5-6 with TRBJ1-6; TCRdb's D gene call, TRBD1, goes unchecked for lack of DNA. This CDR3 comprises 16 residues. Germline V gene data show CDR1 as SGHDT and CDR2 as YYEEEE.